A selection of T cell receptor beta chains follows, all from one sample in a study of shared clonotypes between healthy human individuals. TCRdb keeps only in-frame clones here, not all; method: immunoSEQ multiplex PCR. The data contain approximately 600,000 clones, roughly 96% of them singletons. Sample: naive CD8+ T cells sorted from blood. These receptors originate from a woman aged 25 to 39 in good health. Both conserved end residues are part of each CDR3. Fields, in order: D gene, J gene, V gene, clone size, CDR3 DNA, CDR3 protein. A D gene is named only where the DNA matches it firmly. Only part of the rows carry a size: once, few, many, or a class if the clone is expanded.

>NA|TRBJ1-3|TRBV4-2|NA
TGTGCCAGCAGCCGCGAGTACAGGGTAGGGCCTAGGCGGATCATATATTTT
CASSREYRVGPRRIIYF
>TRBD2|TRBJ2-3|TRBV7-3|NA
TGTGCCAGCAGCTCTCAGCGGGAGGTTGCAGATACGCAGTATTTT
CASSSQREVADTQYF
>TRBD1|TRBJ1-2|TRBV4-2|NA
TGTGCCAGCAGCCAGGACAGGGGGAACTATGGCTACACCTTC
CASSQDRGNYGYTF
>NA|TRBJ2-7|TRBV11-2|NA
TGTGCCAGCAGCTTAATGGGACCGGCCTACGAGCAGTACTTC
CASSLMGPAYEQYF
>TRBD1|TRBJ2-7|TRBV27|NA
TGTGCCACCCTAGGACAGGGTCAGGAGCAGTACTTC
CATLGQGQEQYF
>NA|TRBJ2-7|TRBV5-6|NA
TGTGCCAGCAGCCGAGGGTTAGGGACGCAATCCTACGAGCAGTACTTC
CASSRGLGTQSYEQYF
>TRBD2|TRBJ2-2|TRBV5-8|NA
TGTGCCAGCAGACCAACTAGCGGGAAAGACACCGGGGAGCTGTTTTTT
CASRPTSGKDTGELFF
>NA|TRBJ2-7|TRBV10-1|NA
TGCGCCAGCAGTGAGTCAACAGGGATCTACGAGCAGTACTTC
CASSESTGIYEQYF
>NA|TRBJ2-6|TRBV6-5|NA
TGTGCCAGCACTTCCGGGGCCAACGTCCTGACTTTC
CASTSGANVLTF
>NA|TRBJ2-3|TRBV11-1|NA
TGTGCCAGCAGCTTAGACACACGATATGCCACAGATACGCAGTATTTT
CASSLDTRYATDTQYF
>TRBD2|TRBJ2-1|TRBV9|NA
TGTGCCAGCAGCGTAATGGCGGGAGGGCCTTACAATGAGCAGTTCTTC
CASSVMAGGPYNEQFF
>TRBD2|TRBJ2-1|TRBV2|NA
TGTGCCAGCTGCCTAGCGGGTGGCTACAATGAGCAGTTCTTC
CASCLAGGYNEQFF
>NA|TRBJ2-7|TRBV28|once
TGTGCCAGCAGTTTGTCGGGGGGCGCGGGGGAGCAGTACTTC
CASSLSGGAGEQYF
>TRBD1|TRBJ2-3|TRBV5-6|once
TGTGCCAGCAGCTCACAGGGGAATGGAGATACGCAGTATTTT
CASSSQGNGDTQYF
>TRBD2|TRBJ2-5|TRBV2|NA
TGTGCCAGCGATCCAGCGGGAGGGCTTGAGACCCAGTACTTC
CASDPAGGLETQYF
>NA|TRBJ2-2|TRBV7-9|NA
TGTGCCAGCAGCCCAACCGTGAGGGAGCTGTTTTTT
CASSPTVRELFF
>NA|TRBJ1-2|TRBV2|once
TGTGCCAGCAGTGGCGGTTCTAACTATGGCTACACCTTC
CASSGGSNYGYTF
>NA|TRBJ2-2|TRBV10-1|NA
TGCGCCAGCAGTGAGTCCGGTGCCCTCGGGGAGCTGTTTTTT
CASSESGALGELFF
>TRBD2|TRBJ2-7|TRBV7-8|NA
TGTGCCAGCAGCGGCGAGTCTAGCGGGAGCTCCTACGAGCAGTACTTC
CASSGESSGSSYEQYF
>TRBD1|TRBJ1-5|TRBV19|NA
TGTGCCAGTAGTCCCCCGACAGGGGGTAGCAATCAGCCCCAGCATTTT
CASSPPTGGSNQPQHF
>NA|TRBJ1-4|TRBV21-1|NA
TGTGCCAGCATCACAGGGTCAACTAATGAAAAACTGTTTTTT
CASITGSTNEKLFF
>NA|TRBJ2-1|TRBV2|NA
TGTGCCAGCCGAGACAATGAGCAGTTCTTC
CASRDNEQFF
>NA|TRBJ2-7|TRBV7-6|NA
TGTGCCAGCAGCTTGGCAGTTGGCTCCCAGCAGTACTTC
CASSLAVGSQQYF
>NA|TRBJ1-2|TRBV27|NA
TGTGCCAGCAGTTTCCGAGGGGCTGGCTATGGCTACACCTTC
CASSFRGAGYGYTF
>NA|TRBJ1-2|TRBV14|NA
TGTGCCAGCAGCCAAGATATTCAGGGGCTGTATTATGGCTACACCTTC
CASSQDIQGLYYGYTF
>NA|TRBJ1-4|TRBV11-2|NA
TGTGCCAGCAGCTTACAGACGGAAACTAATGAAAAACTGTTTTTT
CASSLQTETNEKLFF
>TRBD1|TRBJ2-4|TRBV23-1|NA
TGCGCCAGCAGTCAATGGCCCCGGGACAGGAAAAACATTCAGTACTTC
CASSQWPRDRKNIQYF
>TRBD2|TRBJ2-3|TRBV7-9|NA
TGTGCCAGCAGCCTACCTATAGCGGGAGATACGCAGTATTTT
CASSLPIAGDTQYF
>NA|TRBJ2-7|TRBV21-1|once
TGTGCCAGCAGCAATTCAATAACTAGCAGGTACGAGCAGTACTTC
CASSNSITSRYEQYF
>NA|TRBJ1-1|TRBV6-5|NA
TGTGCCAGCAGTTACTCCAGGAGTAACACTGAAGCTTTCTTT
CASSYSRSNTEAFF
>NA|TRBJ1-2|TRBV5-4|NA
TGTGCCAGCAGCCTAACATGGGAGGATGGCTACACCTTC
CASSLTWEDGYTF
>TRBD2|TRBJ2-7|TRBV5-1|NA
TGCGCCAGCAGAGAAGGGACTAGTGACATCTACGAGCAGTACTTC
CASREGTSDIYEQYF
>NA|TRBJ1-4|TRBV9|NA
TGTGCCAGCGGGAGGAGGGGGAATGAAAAACTGTTTTTT
CASGRRGNEKLFF
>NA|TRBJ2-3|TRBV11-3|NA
TGTGCCAGCAGCTCCCCCTTGAGCGGCACAGATACGCAGTATTTT
CASSSPLSGTDTQYF
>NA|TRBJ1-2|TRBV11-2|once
TGTGCCAGCAGCTTAGGCGGGGCGGTGAATGGCTACACCTTC
CASSLGGAVNGYTF